This record covers a single TCR beta chain. The antigen remains unidentified. This table comes from immunoSEQ multiplex PCR, and its TCRdb copy is limited to in-frame clones, with some not included. Seen here are around 63,000 clones, approximately 89% observed once, and the top ten hold 0.8% to 1.2%. Autoimmune disease history or systemic immunosuppression barred patients. This record comes from a study of OX40 agonist ivuxolimab in advanced cancers. Across the whole study: Ivuxolimab, which is an agonistic anti-OX40 (CD134) antibody, was administered to the patients. Study outcomes and limitations: Among the least clonally expanded were partial responders at 0.1-3.0 mg/kg.

V lost 4 bases, J lost 6 bases, and 9 bases lay in between. The CDR3 runs 11 residues. Germline lookup yields CDR1 SQVTM and CDR2 ANQGSEA. The V and J genes are TRBV29-1 and TRBJ1-1, with D unresolved. The sample in question was CD4+ or CD8+ T cells sorted from blood, obtained in a trial of the OX40 agonist ivuxolimab. The sequence was collected from an adult with an advanced solid tumor such as melanoma, head and neck, liver or kidney cancer. The CDR3 DNA sequence: TGCAGCGTTGGCGAAAGGGCTGAAGCTTTCTTT. This encodes CSVGERAEAFF.